The rows below give T cell receptor beta chains drawn from one sample of a study of shared clonotypes between healthy human individuals. Libraries were prepared by immunoSEQ multiplex PCR; TCRdb keeps only in-frame clonotypes and omits some of them. This table has 2 million to 2.5 million clones, about 94% appearing once. The sample was naive CD4+ T cells sorted from blood. These TCRs come from a man aged 18 to 35 in good health. CDR3s include the opening cysteine and the closing phenylalanine or tryptophan. D genes are given only for firm matches. Some rows mark clone size as missing; the rest say once, few, many or name a class of expanded clone.

v_call	clone_size	d_call	cdr3_length	j_call	cdr3_aa	cdr3_nt
TRBV18	NA	NA	16	TRBJ1-3	CASSPLTPSSGNTIYF	TGTGCCAGCTCACCACTGACACCCAGTTCTGGAAACACCATATATTTT
TRBV18	once	NA	14	TRBJ2-2	CASSPGTIPGELFF	TGTGCCAGCTCACCAGGGACAATCCCCGGGGAGCTGTTTTTT
TRBV11-2	once	TRBD1	14	TRBJ2-7	CASSLNRGLYEQYF	TGTGCCAGCAGCTTAAACAGGGGTCTTTACGAGCAGTACTTC
TRBV15	NA	NA	13	TRBJ1-1	CATSREGSTEAFF	TGTGCCACCAGCAGAGAGGGCAGCACTGAAGCTTTCTTT
TRBV6-5	NA	TRBD1	13	TRBJ2-5	CASSRTGQETQYF	TGTGCCAGCAGCCGGACAGGGCAAGAGACCCAGTACTTC
TRBV5-1	NA	NA	17	TRBJ1-3	CASSLPDALDGGNTIYF	TGCGCCAGCAGCTTGCCGGACGCTCTTGACGGGGGAAACACCATATATTTT
TRBV5-1	NA	TRBD1	16	TRBJ2-2	CASSWTTGWNTGELFF	TGCGCCAGCAGCTGGACGACAGGGTGGAACACCGGGGAGCTGTTTTTT
TRBV19	NA	NA	14	TRBJ1-4	CASKTRATNEKLFF	TGTGCCAGTAAGACGCGTGCAACTAATGAAAAACTGTTTTTT
TRBV18	NA	TRBD1	15	TRBJ1-1	CASIGQGSRNTEAFF	TGTGCCAGCATAGGACAGGGAAGTAGGAACACTGAAGCTTTCTTT
TRBV5-6	NA	NA	16	TRBJ2-3	CASSLVTGLSTDTQYF	TGTGCCAGCAGCTTGGTAACGGGGCTGAGCACAGATACGCAGTATTTT
TRBV5-1	NA	TRBD1	14	TRBJ1-1	CASSTDRGNTEAFF	TGCGCCAGCAGCACAGACAGGGGGAACACTGAAGCTTTCTTT
TRBV6-5	NA	NA	14	TRBJ1-6	CASSYGFENSPLHF	TGTGCCAGCAGTTACGGGTTCGAGAATTCACCCCTCCACTTT
TRBV6-5	NA	NA	15	TRBJ1-5	CASSLIAASNQPQHF	TGTGCCAGCAGTCTCATCGCCGCAAGCAATCAGCCCCAGCATTTT
TRBV2	NA	TRBD1	16	TRBJ2-2	CASSADRVPNTGELFF	TGTGCCAGCAGTGCCGACAGGGTACCGAACACCGGGGAGCTGTTTTTT
TRBV9	NA	NA	13	TRBJ1-2	CASSVLGGYGYTF	TGTGCCAGCAGCGTACTAGGGGGTTATGGCTACACCTTC
TRBV30	NA	NA	16	TRBJ1-6	CAWSGDKSSYNSPLHF	TGTGCCTGGAGTGGGGACAAGAGCTCCTATAATTCACCCCTCCACTTT
TRBV11-2	NA	TRBD1	14	TRBJ1-1	CASSLDRGGTEAFF	TGTGCCAGCAGCTTGGACAGGGGAGGGACTGAAGCTTTCTTT
TRBV6-1	NA	NA	13	TRBJ2-5	CASSGEPQATQYF	TGTGCCAGCAGTGGGGAACCCCAGGCGACCCAGTACTTC
TRBV27	NA	TRBD1	15	TRBJ1-2	CASRRRTGGEYGYTF	TGTGCCAGTCGCCGTCGGACAGGGGGCGAGTATGGCTACACCTTC
TRBV10-3	NA	NA	12	TRBJ2-1	CAISESTAEQFF	TGTGCCATCAGTGAGTCAACTGCTGAGCAGTTCTTC
TRBV6-5	once	NA	13	TRBJ1-4	CASSPGPREKLFF	TGTGCCAGCAGCCCGGGACCTAGGGAAAAACTGTTTTTT
TRBV5-6	NA	NA	15	TRBJ1-3	CASSLWGSGGNTIYF	TGTGCCAGCAGCTTGTGGGGGAGTGGCGGAAACACCATATATTTT
TRBV5-1	NA	TRBD1	15	TRBJ2-3	CASSTGTGGPDTQYF	TGCGCCAGCAGTACCGGGACAGGGGGTCCAGATACGCAGTATTTT
TRBV10-3	NA	NA	16	TRBJ2-3	CAISESAAAGTDTQYF	TGTGCCATCAGTGAGTCAGCGGCTGCCGGCACAGATACGCAGTATTTT
TRBV6-5	NA	TRBD1	14	TRBJ1-2	CASSYSLDRGGYTF	TGTGCCAGCAGTTACTCGTTGGACAGGGGTGGCTACACCTTC
TRBV7-9	NA	TRBD1	17	TRBJ1-1	CASRRTAGTDKNTEAFF	TGTGCCAGCAGGAGAACCGCCGGGACAGATAAGAACACTGAAGCTTTCTTT
TRBV30	NA	NA	14	TRBJ1-2	CAWSFSQGNYGYTF	TGTGCCTGGAGCTTTTCCCAGGGGAACTATGGCTACACCTTC
TRBV7-8	NA	NA	14	TRBJ2-3	CASSSGQITDTQYF	TGTGCCAGCAGCTCCGGACAGATAACAGATACGCAGTATTTT
TRBV19	NA	TRBD1	17	TRBJ1-3	CASSTSDRALSGNTIYF	TGTGCCAGTAGTACATCGGACAGGGCCCTCTCTGGAAACACCATATATTTT
TRBV11-2	NA	NA	14	TRBJ2-7	CASSLDLVSYEQYF	TGTGCCAGCAGCTTAGATCTTGTCAGCTACGAGCAGTACTTC
TRBV19	few	TRBD1	14	TRBJ1-2	CASGTGEMNYGYTF	TGTGCCAGTGGGACAGGGGAGATGAACTATGGCTACACCTTC
TRBV27	NA	NA	15	TRBJ1-4	CASSLFGHTNEKLFF	TGTGCCAGCAGTTTATTCGGTCATACTAATGAAAAACTGTTTTTT
TRBV11-2	NA	NA	15	TRBJ1-4	CASSLDGGVNEKLFF	TGTGCCAGCAGCTTAGACGGAGGAGTAAATGAAAAACTGTTTTTT
TRBV11-2	NA	NA	13	TRBJ2-7	CASSQDSSYEQYF	TGTGCCAGCAGCCAGGACAGTTCCTACGAGCAGTACTTC
TRBV19	NA	TRBD1	13	TRBJ1-5	CASSLQGDQPQHF	TGTGCCAGTAGCCTACAGGGGGATCAGCCCCAGCATTTT
TRBV25-1	NA	TRBD1	14	TRBJ1-3	CASSEGTGRNTIYF	TGTGCCAGCAGCGAGGGGACAGGGAGAAACACCATATATTTT
TRBV7-8	NA	NA	18	TRBJ1-6	CASSLRGNRMGRNSPLHF	TGTGCCAGCAGCTTACGGGGGAACAGGATGGGAAGGAATTCACCCCTCCACTTT
TRBV2	NA	NA	14	TRBJ2-3	CASSEARDTDTQYF	TGTGCCAGCAGTGAAGCGAGAGACACAGATACGCAGTATTTT
TRBV29-1	NA	NA	12	TRBJ1-1	CSGRHPNTEAFF	TGCAGCGGCCGACACCCGAACACTGAAGCTTTCTTT
TRBV6-6	once	NA	14	TRBJ2-7	CASSPDGLGYEQYF	TGTGCCAGCAGTCCGGACGGCTTGGGCTACGAGCAGTACTTC
TRBV2	NA	NA	14	TRBJ1-1	CASSVTWRESEAFF	TGTGCCAGCAGTGTTACTTGGCGGGAGAGTGAAGCTTTCTTT
TRBV7-2	few	TRBD2	16	TRBJ2-3	CASSPGLAGGADTQYF	TGTGCCAGCAGCCCGGGACTAGCGGGAGGGGCAGATACGCAGTATTTT
TRBV5-1	NA	NA	14	TRBJ2-5	CASSRLIFGETQYF	TGCGCCAGCAGCCGACTCATTTTTGGGGAGACCCAGTACTTC
TRBV5-1	once	TRBD1	17	TRBJ1-6	CASSLIIGQGANSPLHF	TGCGCCAGCAGCTTGATTATAGGACAGGGGGCAAATTCACCCCTCCACTTT
TRBV4-1	NA	NA	13	TRBJ2-5	CASSLQRKETQYF	TGCGCCAGCAGCCTGCAGCGGAAAGAGACCCAGTACTTC
TRBV15	NA	NA	17	TRBJ2-2	CATSRDLQGANTGELFF	TGTGCCACCAGCAGAGATCTCCAAGGGGCGAACACCGGGGAGCTGTTTTTT
TRBV9	NA	TRBD1	14	TRBJ2-7	CASSKTGGVHEQYF	TGTGCCAGCAGCAAGACAGGGGGCGTCCACGAGCAGTACTTC
TRBV28	NA	NA	15	TRBJ2-5	CASSLIDGGQETQYF	TGTGCCAGCAGTTTAATCGATGGGGGGCAAGAGACCCAGTACTTC
TRBV30	NA	NA	14	TRBJ2-6	CAWKNSFGANVLTF	TGTGCCTGGAAGAATAGCTTCGGGGCCAACGTCCTGACTTTC
TRBV9	NA	TRBD2	14	TRBJ2-7	CASSVDGTSYEQYF	TGTGCCAGCAGCGTAGATGGGACTAGCTACGAGCAGTACTTC
TRBV5-1	NA	TRBD2	16	TRBJ2-3	CASSLGGRYSTDTQYF	TGCGCCAGCAGCTTAGGCGGGAGGTATAGCACAGATACGCAGTATTTT
TRBV5-1	NA	NA	13	TRBJ2-5	CASSPVYQETQYF	TGCGCCAGCAGCCCCGTGTACCAAGAGACCCAGTACTTC